Described below is a single TCR beta chain sequence and its context. Its specificity is not known. This sample is part of a study of OX40 agonist ivuxolimab in advanced cancers. Study-wide findings and caveats: Antigen targets of the expanded peripheral T cells went undetermined. Blood T cells, both CD4+ and CD8+, expanded clonally by week 6 at 0.1 to 3.0 mg/kg.

CDR1 and CDR2 (germline): SGHVS, FQNEAQ. Trimming cost V 1 base and J 11 bases, with 8 bases left between them. This CDR3 is built from 11 residues. The assay was immunoSEQ multiplex PCR, and TCRdb's table has in-frame clones only and misses some. The top ten clones hold roughly 2.8% of a sample with fewer than 90,000 clones, around 94% of them seen once. The sample consisted of CD4+ or CD8+ T cells sorted from blood, taken in a trial of the OX40 agonist ivuxolimab. This TCR came from an adult with an advanced solid tumor such as melanoma, head and neck, liver or kidney cancer. The chain uses TRBV7-8 and TRBJ1-1; D gene uncertain. The CDR3 sequence is CASSLVGEAFF. CDR3 nucleotides: TGTGCCAGCAGCTTAGTGGGAGAGGCTTTCTTT.